A single sample gave rise to the 25 T cell receptor beta chains below, sequenced in a study of T-cell reconstitution after alpha-beta-depleted transplantation in children. TCRbeta library preparation incorporated unique molecular identifiers. TCRdb ran MiXCR on the PCR reads and lists one entry per CDR3 protein. The sample gives approximately 520,000 distinct CDR3 sequences, roughly 10% of which show up once; less than 15% is in the top ten. Sequenced here: PBMCs, mostly from graft donor cells, sampled 180 days after TCRalphabeta/CD19-depleted stem cell transplant. The receptors derive from a female patient younger than 10 who had a stem cell transplant for aplastic anemia, so the T cells may come from the graft donor.

At least ten counts were recorded for this clonotype. CDR3 in amino acids: CSVDNDSSYNEQFF. The DNA of the CDR3 is TGCAGCGTTGATAATGACAGCTCCTACAATGAGCAGTTCTTC. This chain connects TRBV29-1 to TRBJ2-1; D is possibly TRBD1 (5 bases). This CDR3 comprises 14 residues. V was trimmed by 3 bases and J by 0 bases, leaving 9 bases between them. Germline V CDR1 and CDR2: SQVTM, ANQGSEA.

The chain combines TRBV11-2 with TRBJ2-7, with 7 bases identical to TRBD2. The CDR3 runs 12 residues. From germline, CDR1 is SGHAT and CDR2 FQNNGV. Losses at the gene ends were 5 bases for V and 7 bases for J; bases not matched to a gene: 5. The CDR3 protein is CASSPAGFEQYV. CDR3 coding DNA: TGTGCCAGCAGCCCAGCGGGGTTTGAGCAGTACGTC.

The chain's CDR3 is CASSHRTGNRLNTEAFF. In nucleotides, the CDR3 is TGCGCCAGCAGCCACCGGACAGGGAATCGCCTGAACACTGAAGCTTTCTTT. The gene calls are TRBV4-1 and TRBJ1-1, with 8 nucleotides matching TRBD1. The CDR3 is 17 residues long. Germline V gives CDR1 MGHRA, CDR2 YSYEKL. V was clipped by 3 bases and J by 0 bases; unmatched bases: 9.

The V and J genes are TRBV11-1 and TRBJ1-1; 8 bases map to TRBD1. V lost 2 bases and J lost 2; bases outside the gene matches: 13. CDR3 length: 18 amino acids. CDR1 and CDR2 (germline): SGHAT, FQDESV (reference sequence). CDR3 loop: CASSLPTDRGGLNTEAFF. For the CDR3, the DNA is TGTGCCAGCAGCTTACCAACAGACAGGGGCGGATTAAACACTGAAGCTTTCTTT.

In its sample, this clonotype was seen many times. The V call is TRBV28, the J call TRBJ2-1; unclear D gene. CDR1 and CDR2 from the germline V gene are MDHEN and SYDVKM. This CDR3 comprises 14 residues. V lost 2 bases to trimming and J lost 8 bases, with 13 bases between them. The CDR3 loop is CASSLVRERDEQFF. CDR3 coding DNA: TGTGCCAGCAGTTTAGTTAGGGAAAGGGATGAGCAGTTCTTC. Full variable domain (remainder filled in from reference TRBV28 and TRBJ2-1): DVKVTQSSRYLVKRTGEKVFLECVQDMDHENMFWYRQDPGLGLRLIYFSYDVKMKEKGDIPEGYSVSREKKERFSLILESASTNQTSMYLCASSLVRERDEQFFGPGTRLTVL.

The CDR3 region is CASSGSHGNSFNEQFF. The DNA for the CDR3 is TGTGCCAGCAGCGGTTCTCACGGGAACTCTTTCAATGAGCAGTTCTTC. V gene TRBV7-9 combines with J gene TRBJ2-1, with a weak D call TRBD2 (5 bases). Germline lookup yields CDR1 SEHNR and CDR2 FQNEAQ (reference sequence). The CDR3 loop spans 16 amino acids. The V end lost 5 bases, the J end lost 6 bases, and 20 bases lay between the germline ends.

This clonotype was recorded a few times. V is TRBV25-1 and J is TRBJ2-1; TRBD1 might be the D (5 bases). The CDR3 totals 14 residues. From germline, CDR1 is MGHDK and CDR2 SYGVNS. The germline V and J ends were trimmed by 4 bases and 4 bases, with 11 bases remaining between them. The DNA of the CDR3 is TGTGCCAGCAGTGGCAGGGTGGTGTACAATGAGCAGTTCTTC. This sequence encodes CASSGRVVYNEQFF.

This clonotype was counted only a few times. V usage is TRBV28 and J usage is TRBJ2-7; D gene uncertain. The length of the CDR3 is 15 residues. V was cut by 10 bases and J by 3 bases, with 22 bases left in between. Germline CDR1 is MDHEN and CDR2 is SYDVKM. In DNA, the CDR3 is TGTGCCACCCACGCCCAAAAAGGCAGGAGCTACGAGCAGTACGTC. Its protein is CATHAQKGRSYEQYV.

This clonotype was found a few times. This sequence joins TRBV7-9 and TRBJ1-2; possibly TRBD1 for D (5 bases). Germline CDR1 reads SEHNR; CDR2 reads FQNEAQ (reference sequence). The V end lost 1 base, the J end lost 2 bases, and 17 bases lay between the germline ends. This CDR3 region has 17 residues. The DNA for the CDR3 is TGTGCCAGCAGCTTAGGGACACAGTTCTTGACCAACTATGGCTACACCTTC. This encodes CASSLGTQFLTNYGYTF.

V usage is TRBV15 and J usage is TRBJ2-1; possible D gene TRBD1, 6 bases. Trimming shortened V by 1 base and J by 5 bases, and 9 bases separated the two germline ends. This CDR3 contains 14 residues. Germline V gene sequence: CDR1 LNHNV, CDR2 YYDKDF (reference sequence). CDR3 region: CATSRGDTHNEQFF. The CDR3 bases are TGTGCCACCAGCAGAGGGGACACCCACAATGAGCAGTTCTTC.

In its sample, this clonotype was seen a few times. CDR3 region: CSATSGGPGEQYF. CDR3 DNA: TGCAGTGCAACTAGCGGGGGGCCCGGGGAGCAGTACTTC. The chain combines TRBV20-1 with TRBJ2-7; 12 bases line up with TRBD2. The CDR3 contains 13 residues. Germline-derived CDR1 and CDR2 are DFQATT and SNEGSKA (reference sequence). The ends lost 6 bases at V and 7 bases at J; junction bases unmatched: 7.

The J gene is TRBJ2-7, the V gene TRBV5-1; 9 bases agree with TRBD1. This CDR3 has 14 residues. Germline V CDR1 and CDR2: SGHRS, YFSETQ. The V and J ends lost 10 bases and 4 bases, in that order; junction bases with no gene match: 12. In nucleotides, the CDR3 is TGCGCCCCCCCCCGGGACAGGGTTTTTTACGAGCAGTACGTC. Protein product: CAPPRDRVFYEQYV.

The rearrangement links TRBV25-1 to TRBJ2-1, with TRBD2 matching over 9 bases. From germline, CDR1 is MGHDK and CDR2 SYGVNS. The CDR3 totals 16 residues. With V trimmed by 2 bases and J by 4 bases, 6 bases remained unmatched. The CDR3 DNA sequence: TGTGCCAGCAGTGAAACCAGCGGGAGGCCTTACAATGAGCAGTTCTTC. As protein: CASSETSGRPYNEQFF.

At least ten counts were recorded for this clonotype. This chain links TRBV5-4 with TRBJ2-7; TRBD2 might be the D (7 bases). Germline-derived CDR1 and CDR2 are SGHNT and YYREEE (reference sequence). V lost 0 bases to trimming and J lost 4 bases, with 11 bases between them. The CDR3 extends over 14 amino acids. This chain's CDR3 is CASSLDAGAYEQYF. Here the CDR3 DNA reads TGTGCCAGCAGCTTGGATGCGGGGGCATACGAGCAGTACTTC. The full variable domain, rest sourced from reference TRBV5-4 and TRBJ2-7, is ETGVTQSPTHLIKTRGQQVTLRCSSQSGHNTVSWYQQALGQGPQFIFQYYREEENGRGNFPPRFSGLQFPNYSSELNVNALELDDSALYLCASSLDAGAYEQYFGPGTRLTVT.

This clonotype was seen a handful of times. The V and J genes are TRBV7-8 and TRBJ2-7, with a weak D call TRBD1 (5 bases). Per the germline V gene, CDR1 is SGHVS and CDR2 is FQNEAQ. The CDR3 totals 14 residues. V lost 5 bases and J 2 bases, leaving 13 bases between the germline ends. CDR3 coding DNA: TGTGCCAGCAGCCCTTACCAGGGAACCTACGAGCAGTACTTC. Amino acids: CASSPYQGTYEQYF.

This clonotype came up a few times. In DNA, the CDR3 is TGTGCCAGCAGCCCCCCCAGGGGGAAGAATCAGCCCCAGCATTTT. Protein sequence: CASSPPRGKNQPQHF. The chain uses TRBV12-3 or TRBV12-4 and TRBJ1-5; 7 bases match TRBD1. V lost 6 bases to trimming and J lost 4 bases; unmatched junction nucleotides: 9. This CDR3 comprises 15 residues.

The table lists this clonotype with many counts. The chain is built from TRBV6-1 and TRBJ1-5, with D perhaps TRBD1 (5 bases). This CDR3 comprises 15 residues. Trimming shortened V by 4 bases and J by 1 base, and 11 bases separated the two germline ends. Germline CDR1 reads MNHNS; CDR2 reads SASEGT. CDR3 in DNA: TGTGCCAGCAGTGGGGGAGCAGGGAGCAATCAGCCCCAGCATTTT. This gives the protein CASSGGAGSNQPQHF.

J is TRBJ2-7 and V is TRBV15; TRBD1 aligns across 7 bases. Germline-derived CDR1 and CDR2 are LNHNV and YYDKDF (reference sequence). J lost 3 bases, V lost 1 base, and 9 bases had no gene match. CDR3 length: 16 amino acids. Here the CDR3 reads CATSRGSLGQIYEQYV. Written as DNA, the CDR3 is TGTGCCACCAGCAGAGGTAGTTTGGGACAGATCTACGAGCAGTACGTC.

A few counts support this clonotype. This chain links TRBV27 with TRBJ2-1, with D tentatively TRBD1 (5 bases). V lost 3 bases and J 8 bases, leaving 11 bases between the germline ends. Germline CDR1 and CDR2: MNHEY and SMNVEV (reference sequence). The CDR3 spans 13 residues. CDR3: CASSLAGWHEQFF. Here the CDR3 DNA reads TGTGCCAGCAGTTTGGCAGGGTGGCATGAGCAGTTCTTC.

The J gene is TRBJ2-1, the V gene TRBV12-3 or TRBV12-4, with D uncertain. V gave up 3 bases and J gave up 4 bases, with 19 bases separating them. The CDR3 is made up of 17 amino acids. For the CDR3, the DNA is TGTGCCAGCAGTTTCTACAATGGGCATACCGCTTACAATGAGCAGTTCTTC. Protein: CASSFYNGHTAYNEQFF.

This clonotype was observed many times. The rearrangement links TRBV6-2 or TRBV6-3 to TRBJ1-1; D call uncertain. CDR1 is MNHEY and CDR2 is SVGEGT in the germline V gene. Trimming cost V 4 bases and J 7 bases, with 10 bases left between them. The CDR3 covers 12 residues. For the CDR3, the DNA is TGTGCCAGCAGTTCCTGGACGGGTGAAGCTTTCTTT. Encoded protein: CASSSWTGEAFF.

In this sample, this clonotype turned up many times. V usage is TRBV18 and J usage is TRBJ2-3, with D possibly TRBD1 on 6 matching bases. CDR1 is KGHSH and CDR2 is LQKENI in the germline V gene. The ends were cut back, 1 base at V and 6 bases at J, with 11 bases in the middle. This CDR3 region has 14 residues. CDR3 sequence: CASSPLTGTDTQYF. DNA of the CDR3: TGTGCCAGCTCACCACTTACAGGGACGGATACGCAGTATTTT. The whole variable domain, filled in from reference TRBV18 and TRBJ2-3, reads NAGVMQNPRHLVRRRGQEARLRCSPMKGHSHVYWYRQLPEEGLKFMVYLQKENIIDESGMPKERFSAEFPKEGPSILRIQQVVRGDSAAYFCASSPLTGTDTQYFGPGTRLTVL.

This clonotype occurred a few times. The chain recombines TRBV7-8 with TRBJ2-5; maybe TRBD1 (6 bases). V was shortened by 4 bases and J by 5 bases, with 20 bases between the two germline ends. Germline V CDR1 and CDR2: SGHVS, FQNEAQ. The CDR3 sequence is 16 residues long. As DNA, the CDR3 is TGTGCCAGCAGCTCCGGGACAAGGACCGGTTGGGAGACCCAGTACTTC. It translates to CASSSGTRTGWETQYF.

A few counts support this clonotype. The V call is TRBV29-1, the J call TRBJ2-1, with 11 nucleotides matching TRBD2. This CDR3 region has 17 residues. Germline assignment: CDR1 SQVTM and CDR2 ANQGSEA. The J segment lost 2 bases and the V segment lost 4 bases, leaving 10 bases of the junction unmatched. CDR3: CSVVSAGLAAPYNEQFF. CDR3 bases: TGCAGCGTTGTAAGTGCGGGACTAGCGGCTCCCTACAATGAGCAGTTCTTC.

This clonotype has at least ten counts. The J gene is TRBJ2-7, the V gene TRBV7-2; 11 bases align to TRBD1. Germline CDR1 is SGHTA and CDR2 is FQGNSA. After removal of 10 bases from V and 4 bases from J, the junction contained 12 bases not matched to a gene. The CDR3 contains 15 residues. The DNA for the CDR3 is TGTGCCACACAGGGCGGGGACAGGGGGTGGTACGAGCAGTACTTC. Amino acid sequence: CATQGGDRGWYEQYF.